This T cell receptor (beta chain) was sequenced in a study of T cells in Graves' hyperthyroidism and ophthalmopathy. Amplification of TCR beta CDR3 regions used RNA as the template. A set of HTBI primers served as the primers for a first-round RT-PCR of the TCR CDR3. TCRdb processed the multiplex PCR reads anew with MiXCR; each CDR3 protein has one entry. Of about 37,000 distinct CDR3 sequences listed, roughly 52% are singletons. A note on this clonotype: Its antigen remains unknown.

Study observations and caveats: A model of 13 V-J pairs discriminated ophthalmopathy from stable hyperthyroidism. Also found in blood were most expanded thyroid clonotypes above 0.001. Progression to ophthalmopathy was predicted a median of about 6.6 months early.

The sequencing sample was made of blood. This TCR derives from a man aged 40-49 years with Graves' ophthalmopathy.

The CDR3 sequence is CASSLTSGSRSEQYF. DNA for the CDR3: TGTGCCAGCAGCTTAACTAGCGGGAGTAGGAGCGAGCAGTACTTC. V usage is TRBV7-2 and J usage is TRBJ2-7; TRBD2 matches at 11 bases. This CDR3 is built from 15 residues. Germline loops: CDR1 SGHTA, CDR2 FQGNSA. Trimming cost V 2 bases and J 6 bases; bases outside gene matches: 6.